What follows are 28 T cell receptor beta chains derived from one specimen sequenced in a study of T cell repertoires in cytomegalovirus infection. Via MiXCR, TCRdb re-called the reads, giving one row per CDR3 protein. The table has some 680,000 distinct CDR3 sequences, less than 40% seen once. The source material was PBMCs. These receptors came from a human donor in good health (CMV status not recorded). Some clones in this sample may be carry-over from other donors' samples.

There are many counts of this clonotype. The chain employs TRBV7-6 and TRBJ1-4, with a tentative D call TRBD1 (6 bases). Per germline, CDR1 SGHVS and CDR2 FNYEAQ. Trimming took off 2 bases at V and 0 bases at J, with 10 bases between the two ends. There are 16 residues in the CDR3. In DNA form, the CDR3 reads TGTGCCAGCAGCTTAACAGGGATCTCAACTAATGAAAAACTGTTTTTT. It is translated as CASSLTGISTNEKLFF. Combining the CDR3 with reference TRBV7-6 and TRBJ1-4 gives the whole variable domain GAGVSQSPRYKVTKRGQDVALRCDPISGHVSLYWYRQALGQGPEFLTYFNYEAQQDKSGLPNDRFSAERPEGSISTLTIQRTEQRDSAMYRCASSLTGISTNEKLFFGSGTQLSVL.

This clonotype showed up just a few times. The genes are TRBV28 and TRBJ1-1, with D uncertain. The CDR3 spans 13 residues. From germline, CDR1 is MDHEN and CDR2 SYDVKM. V lost 1 base and J 8 bases, leaving 11 bases between the germline ends. The CDR3 DNA sequence: TGTGCCAGCAGTTTATTGAGTCGGAGGGAAGCTTTCTTT. Translation: CASSLLSRREAFF.

There are a few counts of this clonotype. The V and J genes are TRBV7-3 and TRBJ2-5, with D possibly TRBD2 on 7 matching bases. The CDR3 spans 15 residues. Germline assignment: CDR1 SGHTA and CDR2 FQGTGA. V lost 1 base, J lost 5 bases, and 14 bases lay in between. CDR3 loop: CASSLNGGPMETQYF. As DNA, the CDR3 is TGTGCCAGCAGCTTAAACGGGGGGCCGATGGAGACCCAGTACTTC.

This clonotype was seen a handful of times. The V gene is TRBV6-5, the J gene TRBJ1-4; no clear D. Looked up from germline, CDR1 is MNHEY and CDR2 is SVGAGI. The CDR3 runs to 14 residues. The V and J ends lost 6 bases and 8 bases respectively, with 16 bases between them. This CDR3 reads CASRREPGVEKLFF. Here the CDR3 DNA reads TGTGCCAGCAGGAGGGAACCGGGAGTCGAAAAACTGTTTTTT.

This clonotype has more than one count but fewer than ten. The V gene is TRBV28, the J gene TRBJ2-5; 10 nucleotides agree with TRBD2. The CDR3 runs to 16 residues. V lost 3 bases to trimming and J lost 0 bases; unmatched junction nucleotides: 4. CDR1 MDHEN and CDR2 SYDVKM come from the germline V gene. The CDR3 reads CASSFSGRANQETQYF. As DNA, the CDR3 is TGTGCCAGCAGTTTCAGCGGGAGGGCAAACCAAGAGACCCAGTACTTC.

The gene calls are TRBV11-2 and TRBJ1-2, with TRBD1 matching over 9 bases. Per the germline V gene, CDR1 is SGHAT and CDR2 is FQNNGV. The trim removed 7 bases at V and 6 bases at J, leaving 3 bases unmatched. This CDR3 comprises 12 residues. In nucleotides, the CDR3 is TGTGCCAGCACCGGGACAGGGAATGGCTACACCTTC. Translation gives CASTGTGNGYTF.

The table lists this clonotype with a few counts. The rearrangement uses TRBV6-5 and TRBJ2-5; possibly TRBD2 for D (6 bases). V lost 7 bases and J lost 2, with 17 bases in between. Germline V gene lookup returns CDR1 MNHEY and CDR2 SVGAGI. The CDR3 is 15 residues long. CDR3 coding DNA: TGTGCCAGCACCGCCCGGGGACTGATACAAGAGACCCAGTACTTC. Its translation: CASTARGLIQETQYF.

J is TRBJ1-1 and V is TRBV24-1; no definite D call. Per germline, CDR1 KGHDR and CDR2 SFDVKD. V dropped 6 bases and J dropped 0 bases, with 4 bases sitting between them. This CDR3 spans 12 amino acids. The CDR3 sequence: CATSRLNTEAFF. DNA for the CDR3: TGTGCCACCAGTAGGTTGAACACTGAAGCTTTCTTT.

The genes are TRBV5-1 and TRBJ1-1; a possible D gene is TRBD1 (5 bases). The CDR3 totals 15 residues. The germline V gene has CDR1 SGHRS and CDR2 YFSETQ. V lost 1 base and J 4 bases, leaving 14 bases between the germline ends. CDR3 in DNA: TGCGCCAGCAGCTTGTACGAGGGGTTGAGCACTGAAGCTTTCTTT. Translation: CASSLYEGLSTEAFF.

This chain links TRBV4-1 with TRBJ1-1, with D possibly matching TRBD1 (5 bases). Trimming pared 0 bases from V and 1 base from J, leaving 15 bases between. The CDR3 is 17 residues long. The germline gives CDR1 MGHRA, CDR2 YSYEKL. This CDR3 is CASSQERGRGTNTEAFF. The CDR3 region has the DNA TGCGCCAGCAGCCAAGAGCGAGGGAGGGGCACGAACACTGAAGCTTTCTTT.

In its sample, this clonotype was seen many times. This rearrangement joins TRBV7-8 to TRBJ1-4; D possibly corresponds to TRBD1 (5 bases). The germline gives CDR1 SGHVS, CDR2 FQNEAQ. The germline V and J ends were trimmed by 4 bases and 10 bases, with 10 bases remaining between them. CDR3 size: 12 residues. CDR3: CASSSGRRKLFF. CDR3 in DNA: TGTGCCAGCAGCTCGGGACGAAGAAAACTGTTTTTT.

The chain recombines TRBV7-2 with TRBJ1-5; TRBD1 is a possible D gene (5 bases). CDR1 is SGHTA, CDR2 FQGNSA, per germline. CDR3 size: 13 residues. Trimming removed 4 bases from V and 5 bases from J, with 9 bases in between. The CDR3 is CASSSGVDQPQHF. The CDR3 nucleotides read TGTGCCAGCAGCTCGGGGGTGGATCAGCCCCAGCATTTT.

This clonotype was picked up a small number of times. This rearrangement joins TRBV27 to TRBJ1-1, with 10 positions matching TRBD1. Unmatched junction bases numbered 16, after V lost 5 bases and J lost 1 base. The CDR3 runs to 19 residues. The V gene's germline CDR1 is MNHEY and CDR2 SMNVEV (reference sequence). CDR3 loop: CASSATGGTGDRANTEAFF. For the CDR3, the DNA is TGTGCCAGCAGTGCGACGGGGGGGACAGGGGACAGAGCGAACACTGAAGCTTTCTTT.

This clonotype was detected only a few times. CDR3 nucleotides: TGTGCCAGCAGTTACTCGAGGACACCTGAGAATGGCTACACCTTC. Translated: CASSYSRTPENGYTF. The V and J genes are TRBV6-6 and TRBJ1-2, with D perhaps TRBD1 (5 bases). Trimming left V 0 bases short and J 6 bases short, with 14 bases between. The CDR3 runs to 15 residues. Germline V lookup: CDR1 MNHNY, CDR2 SVGAGI (reference sequence).

This clonotype was counted once. This chain uses TRBV28 with TRBJ1-1; TRBD1 matches 8 bases. From germline, CDR1 is MDHEN and CDR2 SYDVKM. The CDR3 runs 18 residues. The junction had 18 bases not matched to a gene; V was cut back by 5 bases and J by 4 bases. The CDR3 sequence: CASSPFQGAKIWRTEAFF. Written as DNA, the CDR3 is TGTGCCAGCAGTCCTTTTCAGGGGGCGAAGATCTGGCGCACTGAAGCTTTCTTT.

This clonotype was seen more than once but under ten times. This sequence joins TRBV29-1 and TRBJ1-3; D possibly corresponds to TRBD1 (6 bases). This CDR3 comprises 12 residues. Trimming left V 3 bases short and J 6 bases short, with 9 bases between. Germline CDR1 SQVTM, CDR2 ANQGSEA. The CDR3 nucleotides are TGCAGCGTTGAGGCGGGGGCAAACACCATATATTTT. This gives the protein CSVEAGANTIYF.

In its sample, this clonotype was seen once. The chain combines TRBV11-2 with TRBJ2-1; 9 bases line up with TRBD2. The germline V gene encodes CDR1 SGHAT and CDR2 FQNNGV. The CDR3 sequence is 15 residues long. Losses at the gene ends were 1 base for V and 8 bases for J; bases not matched to a gene: 6. CDR3 protein: CASSLAWREGDEQFF. The CDR3 DNA follows: TGTGCCAGCAGCTTAGCTTGGCGGGAGGGGGATGAGCAGTTCTTC.

In its sample, this clonotype was seen a few times. V gene TRBV7-8 combines with J gene TRBJ1-3; TRBD1 might be the D (6 bases). The germline CDR1 and CDR2 sequences are SGHVS and FQNEAQ. The CDR3 length is 16 residues. V was pared by 5 bases and J by 0 bases, with 14 bases between. CDR3 nucleotide sequence: TGTGCCAGCAGCGAACAGGGACATCCCTCTGGAAACACCATATATTTT. Translation: CASSEQGHPSGNTIYF.

This clonotype was seen only a few times. The chain joins TRBV5-6 to TRBJ2-1, with a possible D match to TRBD1 (5 bases). The CDR3 sequence is 18 residues long. The V gene's germline CDR1 is SGHDT and CDR2 YYEEEE. Trimming took off 0 bases at V and 1 base at J, with 17 bases between the two ends. The CDR3 loop is CASSLEGRVFFSYNEQFF. Here the CDR3 DNA reads TGTGCCAGCAGCTTGGAAGGCAGGGTTTTCTTTTCCTACAATGAGCAGTTCTTC.

CDR3 loop: CSARERSAESRYNEQFF. In DNA, the CDR3 is TGCAGTGCTAGAGAGCGGTCAGCGGAGAGCCGTTACAATGAGCAGTTCTTC. The V call is TRBV20-1, the J call TRBJ2-1, with D maybe TRBD2 (5 bases). Per germline, CDR1 DFQATT and CDR2 SNEGSKA (reference sequence). The CDR3 has 17 residues. V was trimmed by 0 bases and J by 4 bases, leaving 19 bases between them.

The chain recombines TRBV6-4 with TRBJ2-3; D is uncertain. CDR1 and CDR2 from the germline V gene are MRHNA and SNTAGT. V lost 2 bases and J 5 bases, leaving 11 bases between the germline ends. The CDR3 spans 14 residues. The DNA of the CDR3 is TGTGCCAGCAGTGACGTGGGGTCTGAAGATACGCAGTATTTT. The encoded protein is CASSDVGSEDTQYF.

This sequence joins TRBV28 and TRBJ1-2; TRBD1 matches at 8 bases. Germline values: CDR1 MDHEN, CDR2 SYDVKM. There are 17 residues in the CDR3. The J segment lost 5 bases and the V segment lost 6 bases, leaving 17 bases of the junction unmatched. The CDR3 nucleotides read TGTGCCAGCAGCCCGAATTCCGCTCGACAGGGGTGGTATGGCTACACCTTC. It encodes CASSPNSARQGWYGYTF.

This clonotype was counted a few times. The J gene is TRBJ1-2, the V gene TRBV7-2; TRBD1 is a possible D gene (5 bases). The CDR3 has 15 amino acids. Trimming cost V 0 bases and J 7 bases, with 15 bases left between them. The germline V gene encodes CDR1 SGHTA and CDR2 FQGNSA. CDR3 sequence: CASSLASGTSTGYTF. The CDR3 region has the DNA TGTGCCAGCAGCTTAGCATCCGGGACCTCAACTGGCTACACCTTC.

A remark on this clonotype: A much larger clone sits a single nucleotide away, making a read error possible. The rearrangement uses TRBV6-6 and TRBJ2-2; 9 bases fit TRBD1. Germline loops: CDR1 MNHNY, CDR2 SVGAGI (reference sequence). The CDR3 spans 14 residues. CDR3 in DNA: TGTGCCAGCAGTCGACAGGGGGACACCTGGGAGCTGTTTTTT. It codes for CASSRQGDTWELFF.

The J gene is TRBJ2-5, the V gene TRBV5-1; TRBD1 matches at 9 bases. V was clipped by 0 bases and J by 5 bases; unmatched bases: 8. Per germline, CDR1 SGHRS and CDR2 YFSETQ. The CDR3 extends over 16 amino acids. CDR3: CASSLEGTGIFETQYF. DNA for the CDR3: TGCGCCAGCAGCTTGGAAGGGACAGGGATTTTCGAGACCCAGTACTTC.

The table lists this clonotype with a few counts. The chain joins TRBV20-1 to TRBJ2-5, with 8 bases that match TRBD2. The CDR3 is 16 amino acids. Trimming cost V 4 bases and J 5 bases; bases outside gene matches: 15. The germline CDR1 and CDR2 sequences are DFQATT and SNEGSKA (reference sequence). The CDR3 spells CSAIYRGGPYRETQYF. The CDR3 DNA is TGCAGTGCTATTTATCGCGGGGGGCCCTACCGTGAGACCCAGTACTTC.

The chain carries TRBV7-9 and TRBJ1-2; D is undetermined. The CDR3 loop spans 14 amino acids. The germline gives CDR1 SEHNR, CDR2 FQNEAQ (reference sequence). Deletions cut 3 bases from V and 4 bases from J, with 12 bases between. Here the CDR3 DNA reads TGTGCCAGCAGCTTCCCCCAGGCAGGCTATGGCTACACCTTC. It is translated as CASSFPQAGYGYTF.

This clonotype was counted between two and nine times. This chain uses TRBV5-1 with TRBJ2-1, with 7 positions matching TRBD1. The CDR3 is 18 amino acids. Germline V gene lookup returns CDR1 SGHRS and CDR2 YFSETQ. With 0 bases clipped from V and 5 bases from J, the junction kept 14 bases outside the gene matches. CDR3 in DNA: TGCGCCAGCAGCTTGGCTGGGACAGCAGACCCATTCAACAATGAGCAGTTCTTC. Its translation: CASSLAGTADPFNNEQFF. The full variable domain, rest sourced from reference TRBV5-1 and TRBJ2-1, is KAGVTQTPRYLIKTRGQQVTLSCSPISGHRSVSWYQQTPGQGLQFLFEYFSETQRNKGNFPGRFSGRQFSNSRSEMNVSTLELGDSALYLCASSLAGTADPFNNEQFFGPGTRLTVL.